A single sample gave rise to the 32 T cell receptor beta chains below, sequenced in a study of blood T cell repertoires in COVID-19. The method was immunoSEQ multiplex PCR; TCRdb's version includes in-frame clones alone and lacks a portion of them. Seen here are about 200,000 clones, roughly 90% observed once, and the top ten hold around 1.5%. Sequenced material: peripheral blood. The origin of the receptors is a man younger than 35 with active or convalescent COVID-19.

The chain's CDR3 is CASSPNRGGNQPQHF. As DNA, the CDR3 is TGTGCCAGCAGCCCGAACAGGGGGGGCAATCAGCCCCAGCATTTT. The chain joins TRBV3-1 (or the pseudogene TRBV3-2) to TRBJ1-5; 8 nucleotides agree with TRBD1. Per the germline V gene, CDR1 is LGHDT and CDR2 is YNNKEL (reference sequence). The CDR3 loop spans 15 amino acids. V lost 4 bases, J lost 2 bases, and 4 bases stayed unmatched.

The J gene is TRBJ2-6, the V gene TRBV6-2 or TRBV6-3, with TRBD2 as a possible D gene (6 bases). CDR1 and CDR2 (germline): MNHEY, SVGEGT. The length of the CDR3 is 16 residues. Trimming cost V 6 bases and J 3 bases, with 15 bases left between them. The CDR3 nucleotides are TGTGCCAGCAGCCCTTATGGAGGGATTGGGGCCAACGTCCTGACTTTC. As protein: CASSPYGGIGANVLTF.

The chain carries TRBV28 and TRBJ1-2; perhaps TRBD1 as D (6 bases). Trimming pared 5 bases from V and 5 bases from J, leaving 21 bases between. Germline V gives CDR1 MDHEN, CDR2 SYDVKM. The CDR3 is 16 amino acids. CDR3 sequence (DNA): TGTGCCAGCAGTGCCCCCCCCGGGACAAACTTTTATGGCTACACCTTC. Translated: CASSAPPGTNFYGYTF.

The V gene is TRBV6-5, the J gene TRBJ1-2; D perhaps matches TRBD1 (6 bases). The CDR3 totals 13 residues. The germline CDR1 and CDR2 sequences are MNHEY and SVGAGI. The V and J ends lost 6 bases and 4 bases respectively, with 12 bases between them. CDR3 in amino acids: CASSLGQSYGYTF. The DNA of the CDR3 is TGTGCCAGCAGCCTTGGACAGAGCTATGGCTACACCTTC.

The chain joins TRBV19 to TRBJ2-3; possibly TRBD1 for D (5 bases). CDR1 and CDR2 (germline): LNHDA, SQIVND (reference sequence). The CDR3 runs 15 residues. Trimming took 3 bases from V and 4 from J, leaving 14 bases between them. CDR3: CASSMLQGRADTQYF. The CDR3 DNA reads TGTGCCAGTAGTATGCTGCAGGGTCGTGCAGATACGCAGTATTTT. Looking up the rest from reference TRBV19 and TRBJ2-3 gives the full variable domain: DGGITQSPKYLFRKEGQNVTLSCEQNLNHDAMYWYRQDPGQGLRLIYYSQIVNDFQKGDIAEGYSVSREKKESFPLTVTSAQKNPTAFYLCASSMLQGRADTQYFGPGTRLTVL.

Concerning this clone itself: The sample carries other DNA sequences with the same CDR3. The rearrangement uses TRBV18 and TRBJ1-1, with TRBD1 matching 8 bases. The CDR3 runs to 12 residues. From germline, CDR1 is KGHSH and CDR2 LQKENI. Trimming took 5 bases from V and 7 from J; bases not matched to a gene: 3. In DNA form, the CDR3 reads TGTGCCAGCTCATCAGACAGGGGTGAAGCTTTCTTT. Amino acid sequence: CASSSDRGEAFF. The full variable domain, with the rest looked up from reference TRBV18 and TRBJ1-1, is NAGVMQNPRHLVRRRGQEARLRCSPMKGHSHVYWYRQLPEEGLKFMVYLQKENIIDESGMPKERFSAEFPKEGPSILRIQQVVRGDSAAYFCASSSDRGEAFFGQGTRLTVV.

This chain connects TRBV6-5 to TRBJ2-1; 8 bases line up with TRBD1. V was pared by 7 bases and J by 8 bases, with 7 bases of the junction left unmatched. Per germline, CDR1 MNHEY and CDR2 SVGAGI. This CDR3 has 13 amino acids. CDR3 loop: CASKKKGQDEQFF. For the CDR3, the DNA is TGTGCCAGCAAAAAAAAGGGACAGGATGAGCAGTTCTTC.

This chain uses TRBV5-5 with TRBJ1-2, with 9 bases lining up with TRBD1. Looked up from germline, CDR1 is SGHKS and CDR2 is YYEKEE (reference sequence). With V trimmed by 4 bases and J by 0 bases, 10 bases remained unmatched. CDR3 length: 17 residues. The CDR3 DNA reads as TGTGCCAGCAGCGTACAGGGGGCCGGGACGACTAACTATGGCTACACCTTC. Translating it yields CASSVQGAGTTNYGYTF.

V and J are TRBV9 and TRBJ2-7; 11 positions agree with TRBD2. This CDR3 comprises 15 residues. Germline CDR1 is SGDLS and CDR2 is YYNGEE. Trimming at V came to 5 bases and at J to 0 bases, leaving 4 bases not matched to a gene. The CDR3 spells CASSRLAGFSYEQYF. As DNA, the CDR3 is TGTGCCAGCAGTCGACTAGCGGGATTCTCCTACGAGCAGTACTTC.

The V and J genes are TRBV4-1 and TRBJ2-2; D may be TRBD1 (5 bases). Germline-derived CDR1 and CDR2 are MGHRA and YSYEKL. The CDR3 length is 15 residues. Trimming left V 1 base short and J 5 bases short, with 11 bases between. The CDR3 here is CASSQVPGMTGELFF. Written as DNA, the CDR3 is TGCGCCAGCAGCCAAGTTCCAGGGATGACCGGGGAGCTGTTTTTT.

V usage is TRBV6-5 and J usage is TRBJ2-7, with TRBD1 matching 9 bases. The CDR3 is 15 amino acids. Germline-derived CDR1 and CDR2 are MNHEY and SVGAGI. The V gene end was trimmed by 5 bases and the J gene end by 5 bases; junction bases not matched to a gene: 10. This CDR3 reads CASSQTGTGIHEQYF. CDR3 bases: TGTGCCAGCAGTCAGACCGGGACAGGGATCCACGAGCAGTACTTC.

The genes are TRBV19 and TRBJ2-7, with a tentative D call TRBD2 (6 bases). Germline lookup yields CDR1 LNHDA and CDR2 SQIVND (reference sequence). The CDR3 extends over 18 amino acids. Deletions cut 3 bases from V and 2 bases from J, with 23 bases between. CDR3 in DNA: TGTGCCAGTAGTATTTCGCTTCTCCTCGGCGGGAACCCCTACGAGCAGTACTTC. Translating it yields CASSISLLLGGNPYEQYF.

CDR3 region: CASSPGTGGVSNQPQHF. DNA for the CDR3: TGTGCCAGTAGTCCCGGGACAGGGGGAGTTAGCAATCAGCCCCAGCATTTT. This chain connects TRBV19 to TRBJ1-5; 11 bases align to TRBD1. CDR1 LNHDA and CDR2 SQIVND come from the germline V gene (reference sequence). V shed 5 bases, J shed 0 bases, and the junction held 6 bases outside the gene matches. The CDR3 contains 17 residues.

V and J are TRBV15 and TRBJ2-7, with TRBD2 identical over 12 bases. Germline V gene lookup returns CDR1 LNHNV and CDR2 YYDKDF (reference sequence). The ends lost 2 bases at V and 7 bases at J; junction bases unmatched: 9. The CDR3 is 16 residues long. CDR3 sequence: CATSRSLAGGSSEQYF. In nucleotides, the CDR3 is TGTGCCACCAGCAGATCACTAGCGGGAGGATCTTCGGAGCAGTACTTC. The whole variable domain, remainder taken from reference TRBV15 and TRBJ2-7, is DAMVIQNPRYQVTQFGKPVTLSCSQTLNHNVMYWYQQKSSQAPKLLFHYYDKDFNNEADTPDNFQSRRPNTSFCFLDIRSPGLGDTAMYLCATSRSLAGGSSEQYFGPGTRLTVT.

The rearrangement joins TRBV18 to TRBJ1-6, with TRBD1 identical over 7 bases. The CDR3 totals 14 residues. J gave up 6 bases and V 4 bases, and 3 bases lay outside the gene matches. Germline V CDR1 and CDR2: KGHSH, LQKENI. The CDR3: CASSLRDSNSPLHF. The CDR3 nucleotides read TGTGCCAGCTCACTCAGGGACAGTAATTCACCCCTCCACTTT.

The DNA for the CDR3 is TGTGCCAGCAGAATGACAGGGTCTAACGGCTACACCTTC. Translated, it gives CASRMTGSNGYTF. The chain has TRBV9 and TRBJ1-2; TRBD1 matches at 7 bases. The germline CDR1 and CDR2 sequences are SGDLS and YYNGEE. With 5 bases clipped from V and 8 bases from J, the junction kept 9 bases outside the gene matches. CDR3 length: 13 residues.

The chain uses TRBV27 and TRBJ2-1, with 9 bases identical to TRBD2. Germline CDR1 MNHEY, CDR2 SMNVEV (reference sequence). CDR3 length equals 15 residues. Trimming at V came to 6 bases and at J to 4 bases, leaving 7 bases not matched to a gene. The CDR3 loop reads CASRRGLATYNEQFF. CDR3 nucleotides: TGTGCCAGCAGAAGAGGACTAGCGACTTACAATGAGCAGTTCTTC.

This chain uses TRBV7-2 with TRBJ2-5; 7 nucleotides agree with TRBD2. Germline V gene sequence: CDR1 SGHTA, CDR2 FQGNSA. V dropped 5 bases and J dropped 1; count of bases not matched to a gene: 7. The CDR3 is 15 residues long. The CDR3 here is CASSLTWTSQETQYF. The DNA for the CDR3 is TGTGCCAGCAGCCTCACCTGGACTAGCCAAGAGACCCAGTACTTC.

The rearrangement uses TRBV4-1 and TRBJ1-2, with TRBD1 as a possible D gene (6 bases). Germline lookup yields CDR1 MGHRA and CDR2 YSYEKL. The V and J ends lost 3 bases and 4 bases respectively, with 15 bases between them. CDR3 length equals 15 residues. CDR3 in DNA: TGCGCCAGCAGCCAGACAACAGGGAATTCCTATGGCTACACCTTC. Its translation is CASSQTTGNSYGYTF.

The V and J genes are TRBV12-3 or TRBV12-4 and TRBJ1-2, with D perhaps TRBD1 (5 bases). This CDR3 is 13 amino acids long. Between the trimmed V and J ends, which lost 3 bases and 4 bases, there was a span of 9 bases. The CDR3 reads CASSLTASYGYTF. The CDR3, as DNA: TGTGCCAGCAGTTTGACAGCTTCCTATGGCTACACCTTC.

On this clone: A much larger clone lies a single base off, so this may be a read error. V usage is TRBV6-5 and J usage is TRBJ1-1; 9 bases are shared with TRBD1. With 8 bases clipped from V and 4 bases from J, the junction kept 5 bases outside the gene matches. Germline CDR1 MNHEY, CDR2 SVGAGI. The CDR3 sequence is 13 residues long. The CDR3 sequence is CASGPTGGTEAFF. CDR3 nucleotides: TGTGCCAGCGGCCCGACAGGGGGCACTGAAGCTTTCTTT.

The rearrangement uses TRBV7-9 and TRBJ2-7, with unresolved D. V lost 5 bases and J lost 5, with 16 bases in between. There are 14 residues in the CDR3. Germline V lookup: CDR1 SEHNR, CDR2 FQNEAQ (reference sequence). The CDR3 DNA reads as TGTGCCAGCAGCCCAGCGAACGGCGGAAACGAGCAGTACTTC. It translates to CASSPANGGNEQYF.

J is TRBJ2-7 and V is TRBV6-5, with a tentative D call TRBD2 (6 bases). Germline V gene data show CDR1 as MNHEY and CDR2 as SVGAGI. The CDR3 is 13 residues long. Trimming took 7 bases from V and 2 from J, leaving 12 bases between them. The CDR3 coding sequence is TGTGCCAGCACGGAGGGCTTCGCCTACGAGCAGTACTTC. Amino acid sequence: CASTEGFAYEQYF.

The V call is TRBV4-1, the J call TRBJ1-5; 7 bases map to TRBD1. J gave up 4 bases and V 5 bases, and 5 bases lay outside the gene matches. Germline assignment: CDR1 MGHRA and CDR2 YSYEKL. The CDR3 runs 14 residues. For the CDR3, the DNA is TGCGCCAGCAGCTTCGACAGGGAGAATCAGCCCCAGCATTTT. Encoded protein: CASSFDRENQPQHF.

The chain carries TRBV19 and TRBJ1-2, with TRBD1 identical over 9 bases. CDR3 length equals 14 residues. V was clipped by 6 bases and J by 6 bases; unmatched bases: 8. Germline CDR1 reads LNHDA; CDR2 reads SQIVND (reference sequence). The CDR3 region is CASRPGTGKNGYTF. The CDR3 DNA reads as TGTGCCAGTAGACCCGGGACAGGGAAGAATGGCTACACCTTC.

J is TRBJ2-1 and V is TRBV7-9; TRBD2 agrees at 12 bases. The CDR3 consists of 16 residues. From germline, CDR1 is SEHNR and CDR2 FQNEAQ (reference sequence). Germline trimming cut 4 bases from V and 8 bases from J; bases unmatched to any gene: 9. The CDR3: CASSSLAGGPGDEQFF. The CDR3 bases are TGTGCCAGCAGCTCCCTAGCGGGAGGGCCCGGGGATGAGCAGTTCTTC.

A few counts support this clone. V gene TRBV5-1 combines with J gene TRBJ1-3; D unclear. The CDR3 extends over 16 amino acids. Germline V gives CDR1 SGHRS, CDR2 YFSETQ. With 3 bases removed from V and 0 bases from J, the gap between germline ends came to 13 bases. The CDR3 sequence: CASSSEGTYSGNTIYF. The CDR3 nucleotides are TGCGCCAGCAGCTCCGAGGGCACCTACTCTGGAAACACCATATATTTT. The full variable domain, completed using reference TRBV5-1 and TRBJ1-3, is KAGVTQTPRYLIKTRGQQVTLSCSPISGHRSVSWYQQTPGQGLQFLFEYFSETQRNKGNFPGRFSGRQFSNSRSEMNVSTLELGDSALYLCASSSEGTYSGNTIYFGEGSWLTVV.

V is TRBV19 and J is TRBJ1-5; possibly TRBD1 for D (6 bases). This CDR3 region has 14 residues. CDR1 LNHDA and CDR2 SQIVND come from the germline V gene (reference sequence). V gave up 7 bases and J gave up 0 bases, with 10 bases separating them. In DNA form, the CDR3 reads TGTGCCAGTAAACAGGGAAATAGCAATCAGCCCCAGCATTTT. Residues: CASKQGNSNQPQHF.

In regard to this clone: An end of the junction does not agree with germline; a read error may underlie this. The rearrangement joins TRBV11-2 to TRBJ1-1, with D unresolved. The CDR3 runs 14 residues. The V gene's germline CDR1 is SGHAT and CDR2 FQNNGV. The CDR3 reads CASSLEWRNAEAFF. Here the CDR3 DNA reads TGTGCCAGCAGCTTAGAGTGGCGGAACGCTGAAGCTTTCTTT.

The chain joins TRBV5-6 to TRBJ2-5; D not certain. The CDR3 extends over 14 amino acids. V gave up 1 base and J gave up 0 bases, with 7 bases separating them. From germline, CDR1 is SGHDT and CDR2 YYEEEE. The CDR3 sequence is CASSLSGYQETQYF. In DNA, the CDR3 is TGTGCCAGCAGCTTGTCAGGCTACCAAGAGACCCAGTACTTC.

The chain employs TRBV7-9 and TRBJ1-1; 9 bases map to TRBD1. The CDR3 is 13 residues long. Germline trimming cut 5 bases from V and 7 bases from J; bases unmatched to any gene: 5. The germline V gene has CDR1 SEHNR and CDR2 FQNEAQ (reference sequence). This CDR3 reads CASSRQGGGEAFF. DNA of the CDR3: TGTGCCAGCAGCCGACAGGGGGGCGGTGAAGCTTTCTTT.

V gene TRBV6-5 combines with J gene TRBJ1-6; D call uncertain. The CDR3 is made up of 13 amino acids. Germline-derived CDR1 and CDR2 are MNHEY and SVGAGI. V gave up 8 bases and J gave up 4 bases, with 9 bases separating them. The DNA of the CDR3 is TGTGCCAGCTACGACATTTATAATTCACCCCTCCACTTT. Encoded protein: CASYDIYNSPLHF.